This is a list of T cell receptor beta chains from one sample in a study of cytomegalovirus exposure and HLA in healthy donors. The repertoire was sequenced with immunoSEQ multiplex PCR; TCRdb's copy has only in-frame clones and lacks some. In the table there are under 200,000 clones, 75% to 90% of which are singletons. The sequenced sample was PBMCs. Every receptor here comes from a man aged 35 to 55 in good health and CMV-seropositive. Each CDR3 is given without its conserved first and last residue.

12	TRBV28	TRBJ2-2	ASSLEVGTGELF
12	TRBV7-3	TRBJ2-3	ASSLRALTDTQY
13	TRBV7-9	TRBJ2-5	ASSLPGTDQETQY
11	TRBV7-9	TRBJ1-6	ASSRSGGAPLH
13	TRBV18	TRBJ1-3	ASSLDRSSGNTIY
13	TRBV5-1	TRBJ2-7	ASSSEGGGPFEQY
13	TRBV9	TRBJ2-5	ASSVEGAVGETQY
12	TRBV9	TRBJ1-2	ASSVEGGATGYT
11	TRBV5-1	TRBJ2-3	ASSLGGTDTQY
12	TRBV2	TRBJ1-4	ASRTGKANEKLF
14	TRBV13	TRBJ2-6	ASSPGGSSGANVLT
9	TRBV5-4	TRBJ2-5	ASSGGGVQY
17	TRBV23-1	TRBJ2-7	ASSQSGGVYRESTYEQY